This entry is about one T cell receptor (beta chain). Its antigen is unidentified. This record belongs to a study of cytomegalovirus exposure and HLA in healthy donors. Study-wide results and limits: Confirmation was obtained in vitro that a few CMV-associated chains are specific for CMV antigens.

CDR3 length: 16 amino acids. V shed 1 base, J shed 5 bases, and the junction held 10 bases outside the gene matches. Germline V gives CDR1 SGHVS, CDR2 FNYEAQ. Use of 60 Vbeta and 13 Jbeta primers characterized the PCR. Repertoires were generated with immunoSEQ multiplex PCR, while TCRdb's copy carries only in-frame clones and drops some. The sample contains about 96,000 clones, more than 60% of which appear only once. Sequencing input: PBMCs. This receptor was obtained from a young man in good health and CMV-seronegative. The rearrangement links TRBV7-6 to TRBJ2-7, with 8 bases lining up with TRBD2. CDR3 amino acids: CASSLEPGRGRDEQYF. In DNA, the CDR3 is TGTGCCAGCAGCTTAGAGCCCGGGAGGGGCAGAGACGAGCAGTACTTC.